This entry lists 14 T cell receptor beta chains sequenced from one sample in a study of cytomegalovirus exposure and HLA in healthy donors. PCR was performed using 60 Vbeta and 13 Jbeta primers. Repertoires were generated with immunoSEQ multiplex PCR, while TCRdb's copy carries only in-frame clones and drops some. The sample includes 93,000 or so clones, around 66% of them seen just once. The material sequenced was PBMCs. These receptors were obtained from a woman in her fifties or sixties in good health and CMV-seronegative.

This clone came up a few times. Other nucleotide sequences in the sample specify the same CDR3. J is TRBJ1-1 and V is TRBV5-1; no reliable D call. The CDR3 runs 13 residues. The germline CDR1 and CDR2 sequences are SGHRS and YFSETQ. The V gene lost 4 bases and the J gene lost 8 bases, with 15 bases spanning the gap. The CDR3 loop reads CASSLGGITEAFF. The DNA for the CDR3 is TGCGCCAGCAGCCTTGGCGGGATAACGGAAGCTTTCTTT.

The chain is built from TRBV5-1 and TRBJ2-7; possibly TRBD2 for D (6 bases). Germline loops: CDR1 SGHRS, CDR2 YFSETQ. The CDR3 runs 13 residues. Trimming shortened V by 5 bases and J by 4 bases, and 13 bases separated the two germline ends. The DNA of the CDR3 is TGCGCCAGCAGTAGGGACTCCATTTACGAGCAGTACTTC. Its translation: CASSRDSIYEQYF.

This clone was counted only a few times. The rearrangement uses TRBV2 and TRBJ2-6; D may be TRBD1 (5 bases). This CDR3 region has 18 residues. Germline V gene lookup returns CDR1 SNHLY and CDR2 FYNNEI. Trimming cost V 3 bases and J 0 bases, with 15 bases left between them. The CDR3, as DNA: TGTGCCAGCAGTGAGCCACAAGGACAAAACTCTGGGGCCAACGTCCTGACTTTC. Translated: CASSEPQGQNSGANVLTF.

This chain joins TRBV19 and TRBJ2-2, with a tentative D call TRBD1 (5 bases). Trimming cost V 5 bases and J 2 bases, with 15 bases left between them. The CDR3 extends over 16 amino acids. Germline lookup yields CDR1 LNHDA and CDR2 SQIVND (reference sequence). The CDR3 nucleotides read TGTGCCAGTAGTGACCAGGGTAGGATAAACACCGGGGAGCTGTTTTTT. Residues: CASSDQGRINTGELFF.

V usage is TRBV6-1 and J usage is TRBJ1-1; D is undetermined. V dropped 6 bases and J dropped 0 bases, with 14 bases sitting between them. Germline assignment: CDR1 MNHNS and CDR2 SASEGT. The CDR3 is made up of 15 amino acids. CDR3 bases: TGTGCCAGCAGGCGAGGTCTGAACATGAACACTGAAGCTTTCTTT. Its protein product is CASRRGLNMNTEAFF.

The CDR3 DNA sequence: TGTGCCAGCAGCTTAGGGACAAACTATGGCTACACCTTC. Translated: CASSLGTNYGYTF. The rearrangement uses TRBV11-2 and TRBJ1-2, with D perhaps matching TRBD1 (5 bases). The CDR3 is made up of 13 amino acids. The germline gives CDR1 SGHAT, CDR2 FQNNGV. Trimming shortened V by 1 base and J by 2 bases, and 5 bases separated the two germline ends.

The chain uses TRBV10-2 and TRBJ1-4; 10 bases are a match to TRBD1. The CDR3 is 15 residues long. The junction had 1 base not matched to a gene; V was cut back by 6 bases and J by 0 bases. Germline CDR1 and CDR2: WSHSY and SAAADI. CDR3 amino acids: CASSGQGATNEKLFF. The CDR3 region has the DNA TGCGCCAGCAGCGGACAGGGGGCAACTAATGAAAAACTGTTTTTT.

The chain links TRBV5-6 to TRBJ2-5; 7 bases are shared with TRBD1. Germline lookup yields CDR1 SGHDT and CDR2 YYEEEE. The V segment lost 3 bases and the J segment 2 bases; nucleotides outside the gene matches: 10. This CDR3 has 16 residues. CDR3 bases: TGTGCCAGCAGCTGGACCGGGACAGCAAAACAAGAGACCCAGTACTTC. Translation: CASSWTGTAKQETQYF.

The chain links TRBV11-2 to TRBJ2-3; weak D call: TRBD1 (7 bases). Between the trimmed V and J ends, which lost 4 bases and 3 bases, there was a span of 14 bases. The CDR3 is made up of 15 amino acids. In germline, CDR1 is SGHAT, CDR2 FQNNGV. CDR3 nucleotides: TGTGCCAGCAGCTACTCAGGGGGGAGAACAGATACGCAGTATTTT. Protein product: CASSYSGGRTDTQYF.

The table lists this clone with a few counts. V is TRBV4-1 and J is TRBJ2-7, with 7 bases lining up with TRBD2. Trimming at V came to 1 base and at J to 0 bases, leaving 6 bases not matched to a gene. CDR1 is MGHRA and CDR2 is YSYEKL in the germline V gene. This CDR3 contains 16 residues. The CDR3 sequence is CASSQVSGGSSYEQYF. CDR3 DNA: TGCGCCAGCAGCCAAGTTTCTGGCGGGAGCTCCTACGAGCAGTACTTC.

V usage is TRBV4-3 and J usage is TRBJ2-7; possible D gene TRBD2, 7 bases. From germline, CDR1 is LGHNA and CDR2 YSLEER. The CDR3 spans 16 residues. V dropped 0 bases and J dropped 5 bases, with 17 bases sitting between them. CDR3 sequence (DNA): TGCGCCAGCAGCCAAGAGAGCGGAGGGGGGGTCGACGAGCAGTACTTC. This sequence encodes CASSQESGGGVDEQYF.

The chain employs TRBV7-9 and TRBJ2-7; 9 positions agree with TRBD1. The CDR3 consists of 15 residues. V dropped 4 bases and J dropped 2; count of bases not matched to a gene: 6. Germline V lookup: CDR1 SEHNR, CDR2 FQNEAQ (reference sequence). CDR3 sequence reads: CASSSGTGRTYEQYF. The CDR3, as DNA: TGTGCCAGCAGCTCCGGGACAGGGCGGACCTACGAGCAGTACTTC. The entire variable domain, with the rest obtained from reference TRBV7-9 and TRBJ2-7, is as follows: DTGVSQNPRHKITKRGQNVTFRCDPISEHNRLYWYRQTLGQGPEFLTYFQNEAQLEKSRLLSDRFSAERPKGSFSTLEIQRTEQGDSAMYLCASSSGTGRTYEQYFGPGTRLTVT.

The chain is built from TRBV4-1 and TRBJ2-6; 11 bases fit TRBD1. The CDR3 extends over 15 amino acids. Germline V gene lookup returns CDR1 MGHRA and CDR2 YSYEKL. The V gene end was trimmed by 8 bases and the J gene end by 4 bases; junction bases not matched to a gene: 4. The chain's CDR3 is CASGQGAWGANVLTF. In DNA form, the CDR3 reads TGCGCCAGCGGACAGGGGGCGTGGGGGGCCAACGTCCTGACTTTC.

This chain uses TRBV14 with TRBJ1-1; 8 bases agree with TRBD1. Trimming cost V 6 bases and J 3 bases; bases outside gene matches: 3. Germline V CDR1 and CDR2: SGHDN, FVKESK. This CDR3 has 13 residues. CDR3 in amino acids: CASRLTGDTEAFF. The CDR3 DNA is TGTGCCAGCAGGCTGACAGGGGACACTGAAGCTTTCTTT.